These 5 T cell receptor beta chains share one sample of origin, sequenced in a study of cytomegalovirus exposure and HLA in healthy donors. Method: immunoSEQ multiplex PCR; TCRdb's copy keeps in-frame clones and lacks some. This table has 57,000 or so clones, more than 90% appearing once. The source material was PBMCs. These receptors were taken from a man aged 18 to 30 in good health and CMV-seronegative.

This chain uses TRBV28 with TRBJ2-7; 7 bases line up with TRBD1. The ends lost 4 bases at V and 3 bases at J; junction bases unmatched: 9. The CDR3 runs to 15 residues. Per germline, CDR1 MDHEN and CDR2 SYDVKM. The CDR3 sequence: CASSSSGTAYYEQYF. Here the CDR3 DNA reads TGTGCCAGCAGTTCCTCAGGGACAGCCTACTACGAGCAGTACTTC.

V is TRBV13 and J is TRBJ2-1, with TRBD1 as a possible D gene (5 bases). Trimming took off 4 bases at V and 9 bases at J, with 16 bases between the two ends. This CDR3 has 14 amino acids. CDR1 is PRHDT and CDR2 is FYEKMQ in the germline V gene (reference sequence). The CDR3 region has the DNA TGTGCCAGCAGCTCTTCAATAGGGGTCGTTGAGCAGTTCTTC. Translation: CASSSSIGVVEQFF.

The chain is built from TRBV9 and TRBJ2-1; 11 nucleotides agree with TRBD2. Germline trimming cut 3 bases from V and 6 bases from J; bases unmatched to any gene: 11. Looked up from germline, CDR1 is SGDLS and CDR2 is YYNGEE. The length of the CDR3 is 17 residues. The CDR3 DNA sequence: TGTGCCAGCAGCGCCTGGACTAGCGGGCGGGTATCCAATGAGCAGTTCTTC. Amino acids: CASSAWTSGRVSNEQFF.

The chain employs TRBV29-1 and TRBJ1-1; TRBD1 matches 9 bases. This CDR3 contains 11 residues. With V trimmed by 4 bases and J by 10 bases, 4 bases remained unmatched. The V gene's germline CDR1 is SQVTM and CDR2 ANQGSEA. The CDR3 sequence is CSVADRGGAFF. CDR3 sequence (DNA): TGCAGCGTTGCTGACAGGGGGGGAGCTTTCTTT.

The chain uses TRBV15 and TRBJ2-5, with 8 bases aligning to TRBD1. This CDR3 has 15 residues. Germline lookup yields CDR1 LNHNV and CDR2 YYDKDF (reference sequence). Germline trimming cut 1 base from V and 3 bases from J; bases unmatched to any gene: 4. CDR3 sequence: CATSRVPGQEETQYF. CDR3 bases: TGTGCCACCAGCAGAGTACCGGGACAGGAAGAGACCCAGTACTTC.